The sequence of this T cell receptor beta chain was determined in a study of cytomegalovirus exposure and HLA in healthy donors. General study findings and limits: Diagnosis of cytomegalovirus status made by the classifier reportedly showed high specificity and sensitivity. CMV serostatus was the sole immune exposure data available.

Regarding this clone: Its antigen remains unknown.

PCR primers comprised 60 Vbeta and 13 Jbeta primers. Here immunoSEQ multiplex PCR was the method, and the copy in TCRdb shows in-frame clones only, minus some. The sample comprises some 92,000 clones, over 70% of which are singletons, and around 9.9% rests with the top ten. The donors comprised healthy bone marrow donors. Donors counted as nominally healthy when sampled, yet unrecorded immune exposures were likely. Trimming removed 7 bases at V and 0 bases at J, with 16 bases between. Germline assignment: CDR1 SGHAT and CDR2 FQNNGV. The CDR3 has 16 amino acids. What was sequenced was PBMCs. The clonotype comes from a man in his late teens or twenties in good health and CMV-seropositive. This chain uses TRBV11-2 with TRBJ2-1; maybe TRBD1 (5 bases). CDR3 bases: TGTGCCAGCACGCTCCGACCCGACAGCTCCTACAATGAGCAGTTCTTC. Translating it yields CASTLRPDSSYNEQFF.